This T cell receptor beta chain was captured by sequencing in a study of T cell responses to AZD1222 COVID-19 vaccine. Sequencing used immunoSEQ multiplex PCR; TCRdb keeps in-frame clones, though not all of them. The table includes 100,000 to 150,000 clones, about 89% detected once. This receptor was taken from an adult in good health. This material consisted of peripheral blood, taken on day 0 of AZD1222 vaccination.

The DNA for the CDR3 is TGTGCCATCAGGTCTTCCGGGGGCGGGCTCGACACCATATATTTT. It specifies CAIRSSGGGLDTIYF. V usage is TRBV10-3 and J usage is TRBJ1-3; perhaps TRBD1 as D (6 bases). The V end was cut by 6 bases, the J end by 8 bases, with 20 bases between. The CDR3 loop spans 15 amino acids. CDR1 ENHRY and CDR2 SYGVKD come from the germline V gene.